This TCR beta chain was recorded in a study of cytomegalovirus exposure and HLA in healthy donors. The study ran its PCR with 60 Vbeta and 13 Jbeta primers. Libraries were prepared by immunoSEQ multiplex PCR; TCRdb keeps only in-frame clonotypes and omits some of them. The sample lists 150,000 or so clones; about 77% were seen once. Germline-derived CDR1 and CDR2 are WSHSY and SAAADI. With 5 bases removed from V and 3 bases from J, the gap between germline ends came to 9 bases. The CDR3 has 13 amino acids. The TCR sequence derives from a man in his late teens or twenties in good health and CMV-seropositive. The specimen sequenced was PBMCs. The rearrangement uses TRBV10-2 and TRBJ2-3; D may be TRBD2 (5 bases). CDR3 sequence: CASSTPGTDTQYF. The CDR3 DNA sequence: TGCGCCAGCAGTACCCCGGGGACAGATACGCAGTATTTT.